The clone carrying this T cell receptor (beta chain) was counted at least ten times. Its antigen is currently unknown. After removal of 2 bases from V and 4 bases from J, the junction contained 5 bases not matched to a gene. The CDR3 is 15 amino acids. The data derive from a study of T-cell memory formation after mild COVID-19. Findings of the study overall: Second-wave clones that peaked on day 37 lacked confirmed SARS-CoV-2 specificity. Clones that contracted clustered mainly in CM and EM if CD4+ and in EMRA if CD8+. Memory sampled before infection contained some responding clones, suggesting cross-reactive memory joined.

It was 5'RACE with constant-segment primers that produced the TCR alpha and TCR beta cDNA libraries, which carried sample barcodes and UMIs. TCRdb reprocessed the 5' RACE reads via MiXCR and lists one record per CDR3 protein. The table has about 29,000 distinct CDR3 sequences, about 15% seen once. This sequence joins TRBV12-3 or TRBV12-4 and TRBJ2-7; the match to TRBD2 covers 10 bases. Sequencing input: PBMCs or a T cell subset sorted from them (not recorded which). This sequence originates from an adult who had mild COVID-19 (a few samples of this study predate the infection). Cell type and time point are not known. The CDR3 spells CASSLRASGSYEQYF. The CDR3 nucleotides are TGTGCCAGCAGTTTAAGAGCTAGCGGGAGTTACGAGCAGTACTTC.